This T cell receptor beta chain was sequenced for a study of shared clonotypes between healthy human individuals (dated by TCRdb to the early 2020s). About the study as a whole: The cohort included three men and two women between 18 and 49 years of age. Between about 0.9 and 9 billion PBMCs per donor were obtained by leukapheresis. Blood TCR repertoires of a handful of healthy adults were deeply sequenced to estimate repertoire size and the extent of clonotype sharing between individuals. For each donor, CD4 naive and CD4 memory were each run on three plates, CD8 naive on two plates, and CD8 memory on one plate. Libraries were prepared and TCR repertoires were sequenced by different laboratories using diverse techniques, in order to increase sequencing depth and limit assay-specific biases.

The study at large found these results: The small number of donors limited the genetic and exposure-history diversity represented. Sampling was restricted to blood, and TCR repertoires in tissue are likely to differ from TCR repertoires in blood. Even with the large sequencing depth, rarefaction of the sorted-subset datasets indicated that sequencing was incomplete. About 5% of naive CD4, 3.5% of naive CD8, roughly 2.5% of memory CD4, and approximately 0.4% of memory CD8 clonotypes were shared across a handful of donors. Based on pairwise subsampling, the degree of clonotype sharing among donors was expected to be affected by sequencing depth. Naive subsets generally had larger estimated clonotype richness than memory subsets. Higher generation probabilities were observed for clonotypes shared by all four sorted-subset donors than for non-shared clonotypes.

The donors were healthy, HIV-negative adults with no recently reported acute infections or vaccinations. Every donor was a Caucasian adult living in Nashville, Tennessee, USA. CD4+ T cells were enriched by magnetic negative selection, after which naive cells were positively selected on CD45RA and the negative fraction was taken as the memory subset. Blood was obtained by leukapheresis, after which PBMCs were separated by Ficoll-Histopaque density gradient centrifugation and cryopreserved in liquid nitrogen vapor phase. Purity and quantity of every magnetically sorted T cell population were checked by analytical flow cytometry. From each sorted fraction, genomic DNA was isolated and quantified by UV absorbance on a Nanodrop 2000c. With regard to this clone: Which antigen it targets is not known. The sample holds no much larger clone one base away, and base qualities are not on file.

The CDR3 runs 15 amino acids, cysteine and phenylalanine included. The retained sequence is limited to the CDR3, 45 bases, with the frame set at the first base. Taken from the germline V gene (reference sequence), the CDR1 and CDR2 loops are MNHNY and SVGAGI. V loses 5 bases of germline sequence and J loses 3 bases, and the interval between the two ends is 13 bases. Using the deep immunoSEQ assay, TCR CDR3 regions were amplified from genomic DNA by multiplex PCR. For each cell subset, the extracted genomic DNA was distributed evenly across all wells of several immunoSEQ 96-well plates, and each plate served as one replicate. For sorted subsets, roughly 0.2 ug genomic DNA, equal to tens of thousands of T cell genomes, was loaded into each replicate PCR. The purified libraries were quantified using a Qubit 3.0 fluorometer, sized with a Bioanalyzer 2100, and then quantified again using the KAPA Library Quantification kit. Every immunoSEQ 96-well plate was sequenced on a separate single-read 150-cycle Illumina NextSeq 550 flow cell. Concerning the study's data processing: Because the immunoSEQ output included only junctional sequences and no quality scores, the filtering could not be the same as the filtering used for full-length reads. To assign V/J genes and CDR3, sequences were annotated using PyIR, a Python wrapper for IgBLAST v1.9, with IMGT germline references. Reads with weak V/J assignments (E-value above 1e-6), missing CDR3, stop codons, out-of-frame junctions, or ambiguous translated residues were removed. V3J clonotypes were defined by identical inferred V gene, J gene, and CDR3 amino acid sequence. Percentage overlap between repertoires was calculated by dividing the number of shared unique clonotypes by the size of the smaller repertoire. RTK rarefaction, the Chao1 estimator, and Recon v2.1 estimates of unobserved clonotypes were used to assess repertoire richness. For all TCRbeta clonotypes obtained by the gDNA method from a few donors, generation probabilities were computed with OLGA. TCRdb limited this immuneACCESS table to in-frame rearrangements with V and J called. A share of clones is missing; checked studies link under half to unresolved V genes, and the rest is unexplained. That table is the source of V, J and clone size, and D and trimming were worked out from the DNA. The sample table contains some 630,000 clones; only one count was recorded for roughly 70% of them. In total, the top ten clones hold about 1.7% of the sample.

The chain uses TRBV6-6 and TRBJ1-4; there is no confident call for the D gene. The sequence was collected from a woman aged 25-40 years in good health. Material for sequencing was memory CD4+ T cells sorted from blood. This specimen's cell subset or site label, interpreted: CD45RA-negative fraction. The CDR3 reads as follows: CASSTDLGPNEKLFF. The DNA sequence reads TGTGCCAGCAGTACGGACCTGGGCCCTAATGAAAAACTGTTTTTT.